This TCR beta chain was profiled in a study of naive and memory T cell subsets. Treatment reported: skin biopsy from PPD injection site in Mantoux-positive individual. TCR cDNA received a 3' ligated oligonucleotide that carried a UMI. This clonotype has at least ten counts. Amplification of ligated cDNA took four PCR rounds with SP2 and nested alpha and beta constant primers. Alpha and beta constant region primers primed reverse transcription for blood and skin samples. TCRdb re-called the UMI-ligation and nested PCR reads with MiXCR, one entry per CDR3 protein. The sample lists 20,000 to 25,000 distinct CDR3 sequences, roughly 6% occurring once. The CDR3 has 17 amino acids. V was clipped by 5 bases and J by 5 bases; unmatched bases: 10. From germline, CDR1 is MNHEY and CDR2 SVGAGI.

The rearrangement links TRBV6-5 to TRBJ2-2; 11 bases are shared with TRBD2. This material consisted of skin, taken from a tuberculin skin test site. The TCR was taken from an adult in good health. The CDR3 region is CASSLGVAGGRTGELFF. The CDR3 DNA reads TGTGCCAGCAGTCTCGGCGTAGCGGGAGGGAGAACCGGGGAGCTGTTTTTT.